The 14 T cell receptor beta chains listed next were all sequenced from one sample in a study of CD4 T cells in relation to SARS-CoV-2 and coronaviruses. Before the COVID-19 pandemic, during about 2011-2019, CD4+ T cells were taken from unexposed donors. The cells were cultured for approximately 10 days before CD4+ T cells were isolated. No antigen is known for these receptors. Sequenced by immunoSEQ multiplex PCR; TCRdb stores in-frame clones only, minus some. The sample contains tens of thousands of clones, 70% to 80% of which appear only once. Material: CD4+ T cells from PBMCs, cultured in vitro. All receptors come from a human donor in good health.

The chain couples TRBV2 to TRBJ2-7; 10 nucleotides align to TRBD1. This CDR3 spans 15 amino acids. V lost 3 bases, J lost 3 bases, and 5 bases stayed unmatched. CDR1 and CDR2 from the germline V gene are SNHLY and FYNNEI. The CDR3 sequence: CASSDDRGRVYEQYF. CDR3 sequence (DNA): TGTGCCAGCAGTGACGACAGGGGGCGCGTCTACGAGCAGTACTTC.

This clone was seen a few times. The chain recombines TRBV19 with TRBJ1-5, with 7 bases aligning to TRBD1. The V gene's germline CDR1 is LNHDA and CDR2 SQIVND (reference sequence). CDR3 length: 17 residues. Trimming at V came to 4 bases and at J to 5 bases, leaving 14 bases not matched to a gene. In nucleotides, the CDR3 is TGTGCCAGTAGTACTCCGCCCGGGACAGATTATTATCAGCCCCAGCATTTT. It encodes CASSTPPGTDYYQPQHF.

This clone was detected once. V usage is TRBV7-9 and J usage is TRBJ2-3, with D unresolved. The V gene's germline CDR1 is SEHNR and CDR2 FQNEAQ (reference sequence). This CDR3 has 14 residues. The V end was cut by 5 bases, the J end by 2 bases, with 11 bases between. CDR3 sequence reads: CASSPAANTDTQYF. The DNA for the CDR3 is TGTGCCAGCAGCCCGGCTGCTAACACAGATACGCAGTATTTT.

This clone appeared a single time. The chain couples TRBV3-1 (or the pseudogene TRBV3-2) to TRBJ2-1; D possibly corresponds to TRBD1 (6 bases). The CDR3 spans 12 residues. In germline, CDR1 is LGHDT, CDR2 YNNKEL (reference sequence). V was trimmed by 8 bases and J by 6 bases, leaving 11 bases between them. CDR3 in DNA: TGTGCCAGCGATATAGGGGGCAATGAGCAGTTCTTC. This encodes CASDIGGNEQFF.

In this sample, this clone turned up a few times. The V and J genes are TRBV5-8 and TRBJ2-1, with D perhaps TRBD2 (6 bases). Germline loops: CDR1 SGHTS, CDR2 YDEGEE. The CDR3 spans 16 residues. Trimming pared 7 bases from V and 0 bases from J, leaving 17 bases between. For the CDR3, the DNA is TGTGCCAGCTCCTCAACGGAGGGGAGCTCCTACAATGAGCAGTTCTTC. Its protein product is CASSSTEGSSYNEQFF.

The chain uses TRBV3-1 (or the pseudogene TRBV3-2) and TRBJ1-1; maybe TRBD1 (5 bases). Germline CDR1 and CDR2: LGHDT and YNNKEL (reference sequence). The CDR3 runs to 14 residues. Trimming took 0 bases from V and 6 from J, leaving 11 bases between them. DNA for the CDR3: TGTGCCAGCAGCCAAGAGCCTCCGGGGCCTGAAGCTTTCTTT. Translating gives CASSQEPPGPEAFF.

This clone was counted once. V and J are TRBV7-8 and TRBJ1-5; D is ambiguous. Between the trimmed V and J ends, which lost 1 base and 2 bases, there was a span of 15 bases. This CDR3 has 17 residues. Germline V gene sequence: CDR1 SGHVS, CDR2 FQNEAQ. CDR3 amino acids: CASSLGSLRVRNQPQHF. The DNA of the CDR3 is TGTGCCAGCAGCTTAGGCTCTTTGAGGGTCCGCAATCAGCCCCAGCATTTT.

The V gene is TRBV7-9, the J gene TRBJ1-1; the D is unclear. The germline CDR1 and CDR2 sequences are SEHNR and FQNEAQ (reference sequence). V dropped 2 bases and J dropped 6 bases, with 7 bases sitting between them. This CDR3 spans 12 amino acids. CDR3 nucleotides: TGTGCCAGCAGCTTAAAGGGTCCTGAAGCTTTCTTT. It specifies CASSLKGPEAFF. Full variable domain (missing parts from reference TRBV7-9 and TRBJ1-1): DTGVSQNPRHKITKRGQNVTFRCDPISEHNRLYWYRQTLGQGPEFLTYFQNEAQLEKSRLLSDRFSAERPKGSFSTLEIQRTEQGDSAMYLCASSLKGPEAFFGQGTRLTVV.

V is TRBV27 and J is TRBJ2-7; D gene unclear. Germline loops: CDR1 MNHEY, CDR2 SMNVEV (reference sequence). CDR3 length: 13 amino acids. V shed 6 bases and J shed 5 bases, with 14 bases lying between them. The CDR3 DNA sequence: TGTGCCAGCAGCCTAAGCTGGAGCCACGAGCAGTACTTC. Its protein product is CASSLSWSHEQYF.

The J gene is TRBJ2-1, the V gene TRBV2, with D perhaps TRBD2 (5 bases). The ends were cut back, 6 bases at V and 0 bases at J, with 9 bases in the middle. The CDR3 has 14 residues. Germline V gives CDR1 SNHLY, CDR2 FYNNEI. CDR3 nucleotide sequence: TGTGCCAGCAGCGTAGGGAGCTCCTACAATGAGCAGTTCTTC. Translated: CASSVGSSYNEQFF.

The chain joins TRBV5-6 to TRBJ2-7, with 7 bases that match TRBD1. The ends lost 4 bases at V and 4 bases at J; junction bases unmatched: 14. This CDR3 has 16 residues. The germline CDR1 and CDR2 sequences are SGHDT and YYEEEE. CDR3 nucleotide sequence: TGTGCCAGCAGCGGGGACAGTCCCAGCAGGCAGTACGAGCAGTACTTC. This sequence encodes CASSGDSPSRQYEQYF.

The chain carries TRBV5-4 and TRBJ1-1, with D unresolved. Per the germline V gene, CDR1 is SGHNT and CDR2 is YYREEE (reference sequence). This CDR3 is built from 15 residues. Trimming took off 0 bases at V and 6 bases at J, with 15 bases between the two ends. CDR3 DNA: TGTGCCAGCAGCTTGGAGGTAATCCCCGGGGCTGAAGCTTTCTTT. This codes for CASSLEVIPGAEAFF.

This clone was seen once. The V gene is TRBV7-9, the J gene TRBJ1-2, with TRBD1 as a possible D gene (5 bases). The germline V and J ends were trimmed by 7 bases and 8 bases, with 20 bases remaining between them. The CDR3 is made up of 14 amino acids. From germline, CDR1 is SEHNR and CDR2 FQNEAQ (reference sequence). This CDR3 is CASIPLGAISGYTF. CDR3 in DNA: TGTGCCAGCATCCCCCTAGGGGCTATCTCGGGCTACACCTTC.

CDR3 bases: TGCAGTGCTGCATCAGCCGGGGAGCTGTTTTTT. Its protein is CSAASAGELFF. The chain couples TRBV20-1 to TRBJ2-2; D call uncertain. Trimming removed 5 bases at V and 6 bases at J, with 7 bases between. Germline V gene lookup returns CDR1 DFQATT and CDR2 SNEGSKA (reference sequence). The CDR3 consists of 11 residues.